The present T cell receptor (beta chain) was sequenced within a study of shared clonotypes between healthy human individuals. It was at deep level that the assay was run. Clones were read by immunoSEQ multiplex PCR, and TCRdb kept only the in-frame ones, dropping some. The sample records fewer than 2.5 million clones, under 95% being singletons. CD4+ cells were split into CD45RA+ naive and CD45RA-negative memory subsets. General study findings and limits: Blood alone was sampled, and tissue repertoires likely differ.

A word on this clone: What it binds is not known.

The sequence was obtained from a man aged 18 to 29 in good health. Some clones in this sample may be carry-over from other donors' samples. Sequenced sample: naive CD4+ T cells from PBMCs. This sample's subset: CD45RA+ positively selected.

The CDR3 loop is CAGSLGGQPQHF. The CDR3 bases are TGTGCCGGAAGTCTGGGGGGACAGCCCCAGCATTTT. This rearrangement joins TRBV6-1 to TRBJ1-5, with D perhaps matching TRBD1 (5 bases). The CDR3 sequence is 12 residues long. Germline CDR1 is MNHNS and CDR2 is SASEGT. Trimming removed 11 bases from V and 7 bases from J, with 15 bases in between.